The sequence of this T cell receptor beta chain was determined in a study of shared clonotypes between healthy human individuals. V was shortened by 4 bases and J by 0 bases, with 10 bases between the two germline ends. There are 13 residues in the CDR3. The germline V gene encodes CDR1 GTSNPN and CDR2 SVGIG (reference sequence). Several immunoSEQ plates held equal portions of the genomic DNA taken from each subset. The protocol was immunoSEQ multiplex PCR, while the TCRdb copy is restricted to in-frame clones and leaves out a portion. The table includes millions of clones, 85% to 95% detected once. The source is a young man in good health. This sequence joins TRBV30 and TRBJ2-7; D not certain. The material sequenced was naive CD4+ T cells sorted from blood. Subset denoted: CD45RA+ positively selected. CDR3 region: CAWIGQSSYEQYF. The CDR3 DNA reads TGTGCCTGGATTGGGCAGAGCTCCTACGAGCAGTACTTC.